This T cell receptor (beta chain) was documented in a study of CXCR3-negative and CXCR3-positive naive CD8 T cells. Study information: Per-library TRB read counts averaged about 1.5 +/- 0.3 million, adding up to about 130 million in total. Study-level results: CXCR3-negative and CXCR3-positive naive cells shared comparable TRBV-TRBJ usage, but memory cells did not. Comparably high diversity was seen in both naive subsets, and much lower diversity in memory CD8+ cells. CXCR3-positive naive cells carried more hydrophobic TRB CDR3s than CXCR3-negative ones.

In regard to this clonotype: Its cognate antigen is unknown.

UMI-labeled TRB cDNA libraries were prepared by 5' RACE. TCRdb reprocessed the 5' RACE reads and stores each CDR3 protein as one record, lacking DNA. This table lists approximately 120,000 distinct CDR3 sequences. Sample: naive CXCR3+ CD8+ T cells from blood. Subset indicated: CD45RO-CCR7+CD27+CD95- naive CD8+ T cells expressing CXCR3 (TNR3+). This sequence originates from a human donor in good health. Some clones in this sample may be carry-over from other donors' samples.

CDR3 amino acids: CASSLPGQAPGYTF. The chain joins TRBV12-3 or TRBV12-4 to TRBJ1-2; TCRdb outputs TRBD1, but without DNA this stays unchecked. The CDR3 contains 14 residues.